The clone carrying this T cell receptor (beta chain) was detected only once. The sample comes from a study of blood T cell repertoires in COVID-19. Across the study: The cDNA or gDNA used as material had been derived from T cells, B-cell-depleted T cells, or PBMCs.

Participants came from roughly 23 US areas, aged about 18 to 100 years. Participants reported their clinical history, and cohort assignment relied on those reports. In the original workflow: Nucleated cell counts were estimated from reference gene primer amplification. Profiled with immunoSEQ multiplex PCR; TCRdb holds only in-frame clones, not every one. Clone size and V and J calls were adopted from that table, with D and trimming inferred from the DNA. The table includes around 320,000 clones, around nine tenths detected once. V shed 6 bases and J shed 3 bases, with 24 bases lying between them. There are 19 residues in the CDR3.

Sequencing was performed on PBMCs or T cells enriched from blood (not recorded which). The TCR originated in a woman aged 45-65 years who had been exposed to COVID-19. The chain joins TRBV23-1 to TRBJ1-6, with a tentative D call TRBD1 (5 bases). TRBV23-1 falls under the ORF class, with uncertain function. Written as DNA, the CDR3 is TGCGCCAGCAGGTTTAACCCGCCCGGACACTTCCTCTATAATTCACCCCTCCACTTT. Protein sequence: CASRFNPPGHFLYNSPLHF.